These 18 T cell receptor beta chains were sequenced from one sample in a study of blood T cell repertoires in COVID-19. The protocol was immunoSEQ multiplex PCR, while the TCRdb copy is restricted to in-frame clones and leaves out a portion. Here the sample spans approximately 470,000 clones, around 90% being singletons. Source material: PBMCs or T cells enriched from blood (not recorded which). The receptors here all came from a young woman who had recovered from COVID-19.

The DNA of the CDR3 is TGTGCCAGCAGTCCAGACAGGGAAGGTCCCGAGCAGTACTTC. Translated: CASSPDREGPEQYF. The genes are TRBV2 and TRBJ2-7, with TRBD1 matching 7 bases. This CDR3 has 14 residues. With V trimmed by 5 bases and J by 6 bases, 10 bases remained unmatched. Germline CDR1 and CDR2: SNHLY and FYNNEI.

V is TRBV7-2 and J is TRBJ1-5; TRBD1 matches 7 bases. CDR1 and CDR2 from the germline V gene are SGHTA and FQGNSA. The CDR3 totals 14 residues. V dropped 5 bases and J dropped 3; count of bases not matched to a gene: 4. CDR3 amino acids: CASSVGTVNQPQHF. Written as DNA, the CDR3 is TGTGCCAGCAGCGTGGGGACAGTCAATCAGCCCCAGCATTTT.

The genes are TRBV19 and TRBJ1-1, with a tentative D call TRBD1 (5 bases). This CDR3 is built from 13 residues. The V gene lost 3 bases and the J gene lost 6 bases, with 11 bases spanning the gap. Per the germline V gene, CDR1 is LNHDA and CDR2 is SQIVND (reference sequence). CDR3 sequence (DNA): TGTGCCAGTAGTATCTCCCGACAGTCTGAAGCTTTCTTT. Translating it yields CASSISRQSEAFF.

The chain employs TRBV4-1 and TRBJ1-5; 9 bases align to TRBD1. This CDR3 region has 16 residues. The trim removed 5 bases at V and 8 bases at J, leaving 13 bases unmatched. Germline values: CDR1 MGHRA, CDR2 YSYEKL. The CDR3 here is CASSTPSGTGTEPQHF. Written as DNA, the CDR3 is TGCGCCAGCAGCACACCTTCCGGGACAGGGACAGAGCCCCAGCATTTT.

The J gene is TRBJ1-1, the V gene TRBV28; D is uncertain. The V and J ends lost 6 bases and 9 bases respectively, with 8 bases between them. CDR3 length: 10 amino acids. Germline CDR1 MDHEN, CDR2 SYDVKM. The CDR3 DNA is TGTGCCAGCAGCCTTAATAAAGCTTTCTTT. It yields the protein CASSLNKAFF.

The chain couples TRBV28 to TRBJ2-4; TRBD2 matches at 7 bases. This CDR3 has 14 amino acids. Germline V lookup: CDR1 MDHEN, CDR2 SYDVKM. J lost 3 bases, V lost 3 bases, and 2 bases had no gene match. CDR3 coding DNA: TGTGCCAGCAGTTTCGCGGGGGACAAAAACATTCAGTACTTC. Its protein is CASSFAGDKNIQYF.

This sequence joins TRBV7-9 and TRBJ1-5; 8 bases line up with TRBD1. V lost 1 base, J lost 2 bases, and 4 bases stayed unmatched. CDR1 is SEHNR, CDR2 FQNEAQ, per germline (reference sequence). This CDR3 contains 16 residues. The CDR3 sequence is CASSLGDRPGNQPQHF. CDR3 nucleotides: TGTGCCAGCAGCTTAGGGGACAGGCCCGGCAATCAGCCCCAGCATTTT.

This chain links TRBV7-9 with TRBJ1-2, with 9 bases fitting TRBD1. Germline V gene data show CDR1 as SEHNR and CDR2 as FQNEAQ (reference sequence). With 7 bases clipped from V and 8 bases from J, the junction kept 14 bases outside the gene matches. CDR3 length: 15 residues. The CDR3 DNA is TGTGCCAGCACCGAGTGGGGACAGGGTTATGACGGCTACACCTTC. This translates into CASTEWGQGYDGYTF.

The chain joins TRBV30 to TRBJ1-2; D is uncertain. V was trimmed by 0 bases and J by 2 bases, leaving 19 bases between them. CDR1 and CDR2 (germline): GTSNPN, SVGIG (reference sequence). The CDR3 has 17 amino acids. The CDR3 DNA sequence: TGTGCCTGGAGTGTACCTGTTCGACTCCGGCCAAACTATGGCTACACCTTC. It yields the protein CAWSVPVRLRPNYGYTF.

The J gene is TRBJ2-3, the V gene TRBV5-1, with a weak D call TRBD2 (6 bases). The CDR3 is 16 residues long. Per the germline V gene, CDR1 is SGHRS and CDR2 is YFSETQ. Trimming left V 4 bases short and J 1 base short, with 16 bases between. The CDR3 loop reads CASSPSTSLGTDTQYF. The CDR3 region has the DNA TGCGCCAGCAGCCCATCGACTAGTTTGGGCACAGATACGCAGTATTTT. Full variable domain (outside the CDR3, taken from reference TRBV5-1 and TRBJ2-3): KAGVTQTPRYLIKTRGQQVTLSCSPISGHRSVSWYQQTPGQGLQFLFEYFSETQRNKGNFPGRFSGRQFSNSRSEMNVSTLELGDSALYLCASSPSTSLGTDTQYFGPGTRLTVL.

This clone came up a few times. Germline is not matched at one junction end, which may reflect a read error. V is TRBV6-1 and J is TRBJ1-2; TRBD1 aligns across 8 bases. The CDR3 totals 14 residues. Germline V lookup: CDR1 MNHNS, CDR2 SASEGT. In DNA, the CDR3 is TGTGCCAGCAGTGAAATTATTGGGGCAGGGGGCTTATCCTTC. Amino acids: CASSEIIGAGGLSF.

This clone appeared once. The DNA for the CDR3 is TGTGCCAGCAGCCGTAGATCTGGGAGAGATACGCAGTATTTT. This sequence encodes CASSRRSGRDTQYF. The J gene is TRBJ2-3, the V gene TRBV3-1 (or the pseudogene TRBV3-2); tentative D call: TRBD2 (5 bases). Germline values: CDR1 LGHDT, CDR2 YNNKEL (reference sequence). V lost 4 bases, J lost 5 bases, and 13 bases lay in between. CDR3 length equals 14 residues.

The sample holds one count of this clone. The chain uses TRBV7-2 and TRBJ2-3; TRBD1 is a possible D gene (5 bases). V lost 1 base and J lost 8, with 16 bases in between. The CDR3 extends over 15 amino acids. Germline loops: CDR1 SGHTA, CDR2 FQGNSA. CDR3 sequence reads: CASSLGWGPWGTQYF. In DNA form, the CDR3 reads TGTGCCAGCAGCTTAGGGTGGGGCCCCTGGGGTACGCAGTATTTT.

V gene TRBV24-1 combines with J gene TRBJ2-1, with 8 bases that match TRBD1. V lost 3 bases and J lost 5; bases outside the gene matches: 5. CDR1 and CDR2 (germline): KGHDR, SFDVKD. CDR3 length equals 15 residues. In DNA form, the CDR3 reads TGTGCCACCAGTGATGAAGGGACAGGTCACAATGAGCAGTTCTTC. Encoded protein: CATSDEGTGHNEQFF.

This clone was counted only a few times. V gene TRBV27 combines with J gene TRBJ2-1; the D gene is possibly TRBD2 (6 bases). Germline-derived CDR1 and CDR2 are MNHEY and SMNVEV (reference sequence). The CDR3 covers 15 residues. The V end lost 4 bases, the J end lost 10 bases, and 20 bases lay between the germline ends. The chain's CDR3 is CASSSRDSRGGEQFF. In nucleotides, the CDR3 is TGTGCCAGCAGTTCCCGGGACTCCCGAGGAGGAGAGCAGTTCTTC.

The chain employs TRBV20-1 and TRBJ2-1; 9 bases align to TRBD2. From germline, CDR1 is DFQATT and CDR2 SNEGSKA (reference sequence). This CDR3 has 10 residues. V shed 5 bases and J 12 bases; nucleotides not matched to a gene: 2. CDR3 in DNA: TGCAGTGCTCTTAGCGGGGGGCAGTTCTTC. Encoded protein: CSALSGGQFF.

V is TRBV19 and J is TRBJ1-1; 8 bases align to TRBD1. CDR3 length equals 17 residues. Germline CDR1 LNHDA, CDR2 SQIVND (reference sequence). After removal of 7 bases from V and 2 bases from J, the junction contained 15 bases not matched to a gene. CDR3 region: CASNLKGTGEINTEAFF. In DNA, the CDR3 is TGTGCCAGTAACCTCAAGGGGACAGGCGAAATAAACACTGAAGCTTTCTTT.

The V gene is TRBV7-9, the J gene TRBJ1-1, with D perhaps TRBD1 (6 bases). In germline, CDR1 is SEHNR, CDR2 FQNEAQ (reference sequence). V was cut by 7 bases and J by 5 bases, with 20 bases left in between. This CDR3 comprises 15 residues. CDR3 bases: TGTGCCAGCACGTCTGGTTTAGGGGGGGAGACTGAAGCTTTCTTT. This sequence encodes CASTSGLGGETEAFF.